One and the same sample provided the 32 T cell receptor beta chains below, sequenced in a study of T cells after yellow fever vaccination. From the 5' RACE reads, TCRdb called clonotypes with MiXCR, one entry per CDR3 protein. The sample yields about 46,000 distinct CDR3 sequences, roughly 6.4% seen once. Material: PBMCs, either bulk or a sorted T-cell subset (CD4+, CD8+, memory, or dextramer-sorted; not recorded which), obtained 45 days after the yellow fever booster vaccination. The origin of the receptors is a man aged 25-40 years who received the YFV17D yellow fever vaccine.

This clonotype was seen more than once but under ten times. V is TRBV11-1 and J is TRBJ2-5; TRBD2 matches 10 bases. Losses at the gene ends were 2 bases for V and 5 bases for J; bases not matched to a gene: 20. CDR3 size: 20 residues. Looked up from germline, CDR1 is SGHAT and CDR2 is FQDESV (reference sequence). DNA of the CDR3: TGTGCCAGCAGCTTATGGGGGACTCCTCGAGTAGCGGGGGGTCAGGAGACCCAGTACTTC. Translation: CASSLWGTPRVAGGQETQYF.

The V call is TRBV6-1, the J call TRBJ1-5; D gene unclear. This CDR3 contains 12 residues. Trimming shortened V by 4 bases and J by 6 bases, and 7 bases separated the two germline ends. The V gene's germline CDR1 is MNHNS and CDR2 SASEGT. The DNA for the CDR3 is TGTGCCAGCAGTGTCGGTAGTCAGCCCCAGCATTTT. As protein: CASSVGSQPQHF.

The V and J genes are TRBV20-1 and TRBJ2-1; possible D gene TRBD2, 6 bases. Germline V lookup: CDR1 DFQATT, CDR2 SNEGSKA (reference sequence). The CDR3 consists of 16 residues. V was trimmed by 6 bases and J by 0 bases, leaving 18 bases between them. The CDR3 coding sequence is TGCAGTGCCCCTGGACGGGGAGGAAACTCCTACAATGAGCAGTTCTTC. Residues: CSAPGRGGNSYNEQFF.

This clonotype was observed at least ten times. The CDR3 DNA follows: TGTGCCAGCAGTTACCCCCGGACATCAGAAGCTTTCTTT. Its protein product is CASSYPRTSEAFF. The chain has TRBV6-6 and TRBJ1-1; tentative D call: TRBD1 (5 bases). There are 13 residues in the CDR3. The V end lost 2 bases, the J end lost 8 bases, and 12 bases lay between the germline ends. CDR1 and CDR2 from the germline V gene are MNHNY and SVGAGI (reference sequence).

A few counts support this clonotype. This sequence joins TRBV29-1 and TRBJ2-3; no firm D call. The V and J ends lost 4 bases and 6 bases respectively, with 8 bases between them. Germline values: CDR1 SQVTM, CDR2 ANQGSEA. The CDR3 has 11 residues. The CDR3 sequence is CSVAVVDTQYF. In nucleotides, the CDR3 is TGCAGCGTTGCTGTAGTTGATACGCAGTATTTT.

This clonotype was picked up many times. The chain couples TRBV12-3 or TRBV12-4 to TRBJ1-4, with unresolved D. V lost 8 bases and J 0 bases, leaving 16 bases between the germline ends. The CDR3 has 16 residues. The DNA for the CDR3 is TGTGCCAGCTCAGTCGGTTCCATTGCAACTAATGAAAAACTGTTTTTT. It is translated as CASSVGSIATNEKLFF.

The table lists this clonotype with a few counts. The chain uses TRBV6-1 and TRBJ1-1; a possible D gene is TRBD1 (5 bases). Trimming shortened V by 7 bases and J by 4 bases, and 16 bases separated the two germline ends. Germline V lookup: CDR1 MNHNS, CDR2 SASEGT. The CDR3 sequence is 14 residues long. The CDR3 reads CASNSRRGTTEAFF. DNA for the CDR3: TGTGCCAGCAACTCCCGGCGGGGGACCACTGAAGCTTTCTTT.

The rearrangement uses TRBV19 and TRBJ2-2; D is unresolved. V lost 5 bases, J lost 7 bases, and 8 bases lay in between. The CDR3 has 12 amino acids. The germline CDR1 and CDR2 sequences are LNHDA and SQIVND (reference sequence). DNA of the CDR3: TGTGCCAGTAGTTTAAGTGACGGGGAGCTGTTTTTT. Translated: CASSLSDGELFF.

This clonotype was detected a few times. This sequence joins TRBV11-3 and TRBJ2-5, with D perhaps matching TRBD1 (6 bases). V lost 6 bases to trimming and J lost 6 bases, with 11 bases between them. This CDR3 region has 12 residues. CDR1 and CDR2 from the germline V gene are SGHNT and YENEEA. In DNA form, the CDR3 reads TGTGCCAGCAGTCAGGGGTTGCAGACCCAGTACTTC. Translation gives CASSQGLQTQYF.

Concerning this clonotype itself: A read error may be the cause here, since a much bigger clone is one base away. The gene calls are TRBV14 and TRBJ2-5, with unresolved D. This CDR3 comprises 13 residues. Trimming pared 2 bases from V and 5 bases from J, leaving 9 bases between. From germline, CDR1 is SGHDN and CDR2 FVKESK. Here the CDR3 reads CASSQKTCETQYF. The CDR3 bases are TGTGCCAGCAGCCAAAAGACCTGTGAGACCCAGTACTTC.

Note on this clonotype: Since a much larger clone is just one base distant, this may be a read error. The J gene is TRBJ1-2, the V gene TRBV10-3, with D possibly matching TRBD1 (6 bases). Germline loops: CDR1 ENHRY, CDR2 SYGVKD. The CDR3 consists of 13 residues. The CDR3 loop is CVISRTGINDYTF. The CDR3 DNA reads TGTGTCATCAGTCGCACAGGGATCAATGACTACACCTTC.

At least ten counts were recorded for this clonotype. The chain combines TRBV20-1 with TRBJ2-7, with unresolved D. Germline lookup yields CDR1 DFQATT and CDR2 SNEGSKA (reference sequence). The V end was cut by 5 bases, the J end by 1 base, with 12 bases between. CDR3 size: 13 residues. The CDR3 loop is CSACGSFSYEQYF. In DNA, the CDR3 is TGCAGTGCTTGCGGCAGCTTTTCCTACGAGCAGTACTTC.

This sequence joins TRBV20-1 and TRBJ2-2; D is perhaps TRBD1 (6 bases). Trimming stripped 3 bases from V and 7 bases from J, with 9 bases between. Per germline, CDR1 DFQATT and CDR2 SNEGSKA (reference sequence). The CDR3 has 12 residues. CDR3 sequence reads: CSASKGVGELFF. The CDR3 bases are TGCAGTGCTAGTAAGGGGGTCGGGGAGCTGTTTTTT.

This clonotype was recorded a few times. V gene TRBV6-5 combines with J gene TRBJ2-1; 10 bases agree with TRBD2. This CDR3 is built from 16 residues. V lost 0 bases to trimming and J lost 9 bases; unmatched junction nucleotides: 8. Germline CDR1 reads MNHEY; CDR2 reads SVGAGI. The CDR3 is CASSYSISSGRGEQFF. The CDR3 DNA reads as TGTGCCAGCAGTTACTCGATATCTAGCGGGAGAGGTGAGCAGTTCTTC.

About this clonotype itself: This may stem from a read error, because a much larger clone lies one nucleotide away. The chain uses TRBV20-1 and TRBJ1-1, with TRBD1 matching 8 bases. The CDR3 covers 13 residues. V shed 3 bases and J 10 bases; nucleotides not matched to a gene: 10. CDR1 is DFQATT, CDR2 SNEGSKA, per germline (reference sequence). In DNA, the CDR3 is TGCAGTGCTAGGACTGGACAGGGTGTATTAGCTTTCTTT. Amino acids: CSARTGQGVLAFF.

V and J are TRBV19 and TRBJ2-1, with 8 bases matching TRBD2. Trimming cost V 7 bases and J 9 bases; bases outside gene matches: 11. This CDR3 contains 14 residues. Germline CDR1 reads LNHDA; CDR2 reads SQIVND (reference sequence). CDR3 nucleotide sequence: TGTGCCAGTACCCAAAAGCGGGAGCAACGTGAGCAGTTCTTC. Translated: CASTQKREQREQFF.

This chain connects TRBV7-9 to TRBJ2-2; possibly TRBD2 for D (6 bases). The length of the CDR3 is 15 residues. V lost 6 bases, J lost 4 bases, and 15 bases lay in between. CDR1 SEHNR and CDR2 FQNEAQ come from the germline V gene (reference sequence). The CDR3 protein is CASRRGPEGTGELFF. In DNA, the CDR3 is TGTGCCAGCAGAAGAGGACCGGAGGGCACCGGGGAGCTGTTTTTT.

Ten or more counts support this clonotype. The gene calls are TRBV20-1 and TRBJ2-3; 9 bases map to TRBD2. The CDR3 has 16 amino acids. Losses at the gene ends were 2 bases for V and 7 bases for J; bases not matched to a gene: 13. Germline assignment: CDR1 DFQATT and CDR2 SNEGSKA (reference sequence). The CDR3 region is CSARPGRTSEINTQYF. The CDR3 region has the DNA TGCAGTGCTAGACCCGGACGGACTAGCGAAATAAATACGCAGTATTTT.

This clonotype was observed a handful of times. This sequence joins TRBV7-2 and TRBJ2-5; D may be TRBD2 (5 bases). Germline V CDR1 and CDR2: SGHTA, FQGNSA. CDR3 length equals 14 residues. The V end was cut by 2 bases, the J end by 3 bases, with 10 bases between. CDR3 in amino acids: CASSLRSGKETQYF. The CDR3 nucleotides are TGTGCCAGCAGCTTAAGGTCGGGGAAAGAGACCCAGTACTTC.

Many counts were recorded for this clonotype. This chain connects TRBV6-2 or TRBV6-3 to TRBJ2-7, with 8 bases fitting TRBD1. Unmatched junction bases numbered 6, after V lost 6 bases and J lost 5 bases. CDR3 length: 13 amino acids. Germline lookup yields CDR1 MNHEY and CDR2 SVGEGT. The CDR3, as DNA: TGTGCCAGCAGGGGGACAGGACTCAACGAGCAGTACTTC. Translated: CASRGTGLNEQYF.

This clonotype was counted ten times or more. This chain uses TRBV7-2 with TRBJ2-6, with D tentatively TRBD2 (5 bases). V lost 5 bases and J 0 bases, leaving 8 bases between the germline ends. Germline-derived CDR1 and CDR2 are SGHTA and FQGNSA. The CDR3 covers 15 residues. The CDR3 DNA follows: TGTGCCAGCAGCCCCGGGAACTCTGGGGCCAACGTCCTGACTTTC. The encoded protein is CASSPGNSGANVLTF.

This clonotype was found a few times. The chain uses TRBV20-1 and TRBJ2-5; 7 positions agree with TRBD1. This CDR3 is 13 amino acids long. V shed 4 bases, J shed 2 bases, and the junction held 4 bases outside the gene matches. Germline V gives CDR1 DFQATT, CDR2 SNEGSKA (reference sequence). The CDR3: CSATGDRQETQYF. The CDR3 DNA sequence: TGCAGTGCTACCGGGGACAGACAAGAGACCCAGTACTTC.

The chain is built from TRBV10-3 and TRBJ1-6; 7 nucleotides align to TRBD1. V lost 10 bases and J lost 4; bases outside the gene matches: 4. CDR1 is ENHRY and CDR2 is SYGVKD in the germline V gene. The CDR3 is 13 residues long. Here the CDR3 reads CATGQEYNSPLHF. For the CDR3, the DNA is TGTGCCACCGGACAGGAGTATAATTCACCCCTCCACTTT.

In this sample, this clonotype turned up a few times. The rearrangement links TRBV15 to TRBJ2-3; 10 nucleotides align to TRBD2. The V and J ends lost 4 bases and 9 bases, in that order; junction bases with no gene match: 16. CDR3 length: 17 residues. Germline assignment: CDR1 LNHNV and CDR2 YYDKDF (reference sequence). CDR3 amino acids: CATSMDTSGKRLGTQYF. In nucleotides, the CDR3 is TGTGCCACCAGCATGGATACTAGCGGGAAAAGACTGGGGACGCAGTATTTT.

In its sample, this clonotype was seen a few times. The V and J genes are TRBV10-3 and TRBJ1-1, with D perhaps matching TRBD1 (6 bases). This CDR3 region has 13 residues. V lost 8 bases, J lost 5 bases, and 15 bases lay in between. Germline lookup yields CDR1 ENHRY and CDR2 SYGVKD. The CDR3 DNA sequence: TGTGCCATCTGGGCAGGGGAGGGAACTGAAGCTTTCTTT. The encoded protein is CAIWAGEGTEAFF.

This clonotype was observed many times. The rearrangement uses TRBV20-1 and TRBJ2-7, with 7 bases that match TRBD2. Germline CDR1 is DFQATT and CDR2 is SNEGSKA (reference sequence). Unmatched junction bases numbered 4, after V lost 4 bases and J lost 4 bases. The CDR3 covers 12 residues. CDR3 amino acids: CSAKAGAYEQYF. The CDR3 coding sequence is TGCAGTGCTAAGGCGGGAGCGTACGAGCAGTACTTC.

In this sample, this clonotype turned up many times. The V call is TRBV9, the J call TRBJ1-3, with 8 bases fitting TRBD1. Germline values: CDR1 SGDLS, CDR2 YYNGEE. Trimming at V came to 2 bases and at J to 2 bases, leaving 3 bases not matched to a gene. This CDR3 spans 15 amino acids. The CDR3 nucleotides read TGTGCCAGCAGCGTCGGACAGGGCCCTGGAAACACCATATATTTT. This gives the protein CASSVGQGPGNTIYF.

This clonotype was counted ten times or more. The chain is built from TRBV7-3 and TRBJ2-7; D possibly corresponds to TRBD2 (6 bases). This CDR3 is 14 amino acids long. Trimming removed 3 bases at V and 5 bases at J, with 14 bases between. Per the germline V gene, CDR1 is SGHTA and CDR2 is FQGTGA. The CDR3 loop reads CASSFGSGADEQYF. CDR3 DNA: TGTGCCAGCAGCTTTGGATCGGGAGCTGACGAGCAGTACTTC.

Only a few counts were recorded for this clonotype. V gene TRBV10-3 combines with J gene TRBJ2-1; unclear D gene. The CDR3 is 14 residues long. The ends were cut back, 8 bases at V and 0 bases at J, with 11 bases in the middle. Germline V gives CDR1 ENHRY, CDR2 SYGVKD. The chain's CDR3 is CAIRAADSYNEQFF. CDR3 in DNA: TGTGCCATCCGGGCTGCGGACTCCTACAATGAGCAGTTCTTC.

This clonotype was observed at least ten times. The V call is TRBV29-1, the J call TRBJ1-1; D ambiguous. The CDR3 runs 14 residues. V lost 4 bases, J lost 2 bases, and 14 bases lay in between. Germline V gene lookup returns CDR1 SQVTM and CDR2 ANQGSEA. CDR3 sequence: CSVGRKDSNTEAFF. For the CDR3, the DNA is TGCAGCGTTGGAAGGAAGGATTCAAACACTGAAGCTTTCTTT.

There are a few counts of this clonotype. This sequence joins TRBV12-3 or TRBV12-4 and TRBJ2-6; maybe TRBD1 (6 bases). Trimming removed 7 bases from V and 0 bases from J, with 16 bases in between. This CDR3 contains 17 residues. The CDR3, as DNA: TGTGCCAGCACCGAATGGGGACACGTCTCTGGGGCCAACGTCCTGACTTTC. Protein product: CASTEWGHVSGANVLTF.

This sequence joins TRBV20-1 and TRBJ2-7; possibly TRBD2 for D (5 bases). The CDR3 contains 15 residues. The germline V gene has CDR1 DFQATT and CDR2 SNEGSKA (reference sequence). V was trimmed by 0 bases and J by 1 base, leaving 13 bases between them. CDR3 in amino acids: CSARDLNRLSYEQYF. CDR3 coding DNA: TGCAGTGCTAGAGATCTTAACAGACTATCCTACGAGCAGTACTTC.